These 24 T cell receptor beta chains originate from one sample sequenced in a study of naive and memory T cell subsets. The treatment here: skin biopsy from PPD injection site in Mantoux-positive individual. The library had UMIs added by 3' ligation of an oligonucleotide to TCR cDNA. Amplification of ligated cDNA took four PCR rounds with SP2 and nested alpha and beta constant primers. In TCRdb, the UMI-ligation and nested PCR reads were re-called with MiXCR into one record per CDR3 protein. The repertoire has tens of thousands of distinct CDR3 sequences, roughly 11% of them found once; the top ten carry around 3.9%. This specimen consisted of skin, obtained from a tuberculin skin test site. The receptors were sampled from an adult in good health.

This clonotype was picked up many times. V is TRBV28 and J is TRBJ2-1; 10 bases are shared with TRBD2. V shed 6 bases, J shed 9 bases, and the junction held 8 bases outside the gene matches. CDR1 is MDHEN and CDR2 is SYDVKM in the germline V gene. This CDR3 contains 14 residues. The CDR3 loop is CASRPLAGEREQFF. In DNA form, the CDR3 reads TGTGCCAGCAGGCCCCTAGCGGGAGAACGTGAGCAGTTCTTC.

The rearrangement joins TRBV28 to TRBJ2-5; D is perhaps TRBD1 or TRBD2 (5 bases each). The CDR3 is made up of 15 amino acids. Trimming cost V 6 bases and J 0 bases, with 14 bases left between them. Germline-derived CDR1 and CDR2 are MDHEN and SYDVKM. The CDR3 is CASSPGRADQETQYF. The DNA for the CDR3 is TGTGCCAGCAGCCCGGGGCGGGCAGACCAAGAGACCCAGTACTTC.

This clonotype was observed at least ten times. The CDR3 loop reads CASSGGQGAYLENYGYTF. In DNA form, the CDR3 reads TGTGCCAGCAGTGGGGGACAGGGGGCTTATTTAGAAAACTATGGCTACACCTTC. This chain connects TRBV25-1 to TRBJ1-2, with 12 bases lining up with TRBD1. V shed 4 bases and J 2 bases; nucleotides not matched to a gene: 11. The CDR3 has 18 residues. From germline, CDR1 is MGHDK and CDR2 SYGVNS.

This clonotype has only a few counts. The chain has TRBV18 and TRBJ2-1, with 8 positions matching TRBD1. The CDR3 totals 16 residues. CDR1 is KGHSH and CDR2 is LQKENI in the germline V gene. After removal of 3 bases from V and 7 bases from J, the junction contained 11 bases not matched to a gene. The CDR3 nucleotides read TGTGCCAGCTCACCGGTTGTCAGGGGGCTCTCGAATGAGCAGTTCTTC. Translated: CASSPVVRGLSNEQFF.

This clonotype has a count of ten or more. The chain recombines TRBV13 with TRBJ2-1; TRBD2 agrees at 10 bases. The CDR3 runs 16 residues. V shed 4 bases, J shed 0 bases, and the junction held 3 bases outside the gene matches. Germline V gene lookup returns CDR1 PRHDT and CDR2 FYEKMQ (reference sequence). CDR3 loop: CASSYSSGGSYNEQFF. CDR3 DNA sequence: TGTGCCAGCAGCTACTCTAGCGGGGGCTCCTACAATGAGCAGTTCTTC.

The rearrangement links TRBV6-5 to TRBJ1-1; the match to TRBD1 covers 9 bases. After removal of 1 base from V and 7 bases from J, the junction contained 7 bases not matched to a gene. The CDR3 extends over 15 amino acids. Per the germline V gene, CDR1 is MNHEY and CDR2 is SVGAGI. CDR3 nucleotides: TGTGCCAGCAGTTACTGGGGACCGGGACAGGGTGAAGCTTTCTTT. This translates into CASSYWGPGQGEAFF.

The chain couples TRBV11-2 to TRBJ2-7, with 7 bases that match TRBD1. The trim removed 7 bases at V and 0 bases at J, leaving 12 bases unmatched. Germline V gene sequence: CDR1 SGHAT, CDR2 FQNNGV. This CDR3 has 16 amino acids. CDR3 DNA: TGTGCCAGCACCACTATCCGACAGGGCCCCTCCTACGAGCAGTACTTC. The encoded protein is CASTTIRQGPSYEQYF.

This chain connects TRBV20-1 to TRBJ2-3; a weak D match, TRBD2 (6 bases). V was pared by 6 bases and J by 4 bases, with 17 bases between. Germline V gene sequence: CDR1 DFQATT, CDR2 SNEGSKA (reference sequence). The CDR3 consists of 14 residues. CDR3 bases: TGCAGTGCCCCTAGCGTGCGGGCCGCAGATACGCAGTATTTT. The encoded protein is CSAPSVRAADTQYF.

The chain uses TRBV7-8 and TRBJ2-3; TRBD2 matches 10 bases. V shed 5 bases, J shed 5 bases, and the junction held 7 bases outside the gene matches. CDR1 is SGHVS and CDR2 is FQNEAQ in the germline V gene. This CDR3 has 15 residues. CDR3 sequence reads: CASSVLAGVGDTQYF. The CDR3 DNA sequence: TGTGCCAGCAGCGTCCTAGCGGGGGTTGGAGATACGCAGTATTTT.

The V call is TRBV3-1, the J call TRBJ1-1; a weak D match, TRBD1 (5 bases). Germline values: CDR1 LGHDT, CDR2 YNNKEL (reference sequence). CDR3 size: 16 residues. V lost 4 bases, J lost 5 bases, and 20 bases lay in between. DNA for the CDR3: TGTGCCAGCAGCCTAAACGGGGCCGGGGATGCGACTGAAGCTTTCTTT. Translation gives CASSLNGAGDATEAFF.

The rearrangement uses TRBV28 and TRBJ1-2; D is unclear. The germline V gene has CDR1 MDHEN and CDR2 SYDVKM. The CDR3 runs 14 residues. The germline V and J ends were trimmed by 3 bases and 4 bases, with 12 bases remaining between them. The CDR3 loop is CASSLSPRGYGYTF. The CDR3 DNA sequence: TGTGCCAGCAGTTTGTCCCCCCGCGGCTATGGCTACACCTTC.

A note on this clonotype: One end of the junction does not line up with germline, which may come from a read error. The rearrangement links TRBV5-1 to TRBJ1-2; weak D call: TRBD1 (6 bases). Per germline, CDR1 SGHRS and CDR2 YFSETQ. The CDR3 is 13 residues long. CDR3 residues: CASSLAGDYGDTF. As DNA, the CDR3 is TGCGCCAGCAGCTTGGCAGGGGACTATGGCGACACCTTC.

This clonotype was seen only a few times. The chain uses TRBV4-2 and TRBJ2-1; 8 bases fit TRBD2. CDR3 size: 16 residues. J lost 4 bases, V lost 0 bases, and 5 bases had no gene match. CDR1 and CDR2 (germline): LGHNA, YNFKEQ. The CDR3 DNA is TGTGCCAGCAGCCAAGAGAGGAGCGGGGGTTACAATGAGCAGTTCTTC. Translating gives CASSQERSGGYNEQFF.

This clonotype appeared a few times. The V and J genes are TRBV24-1 and TRBJ2-1; 7 positions match TRBD2. CDR3 length equals 16 residues. V lost 4 bases and J lost 5; bases outside the gene matches: 10. Per germline, CDR1 KGHDR and CDR2 SFDVKD. The CDR3 loop reads CATSDPSAGANNEQFF. The CDR3 DNA reads as TGTGCCACCAGTGACCCTTCGGCGGGAGCCAACAATGAGCAGTTCTTC.

This clonotype was counted between two and nine times. This chain connects TRBV2 to TRBJ2-7; 7 positions agree with TRBD2. J was trimmed by 3 bases and V by 6 bases; bases with no gene match: 5. The CDR3 sequence is 13 residues long. Germline V gene lookup returns CDR1 SNHLY and CDR2 FYNNEI. Written as DNA, the CDR3 is TGTGCCAGCAGCCAAGGACTAGGCTACGAGCAGTACTTC. As protein: CASSQGLGYEQYF.

The V call is TRBV7-9, the J call TRBJ1-3, with a weak D call TRBD1 (6 bases). This CDR3 is built from 16 residues. Germline V gene sequence: CDR1 SEHNR, CDR2 FQNEAQ (reference sequence). The V and J ends lost 7 bases and 0 bases respectively, with 16 bases between them. DNA of the CDR3: TGTGCCAGCACCAGAGTAGGGGGGCTCTCTGGAAACACCATATATTTT. It encodes CASTRVGGLSGNTIYF.

Many counts were recorded for this clonotype. J is TRBJ1-2 and V is TRBV7-3; the match to TRBD1 covers 8 bases. Germline lookup yields CDR1 SGHTA and CDR2 FQGTGA. CDR3 length equals 14 residues. The V gene end was trimmed by 2 bases and the J gene end by 4 bases; junction bases not matched to a gene: 3. The CDR3: CASSLEGTGYGYTF. In DNA form, the CDR3 reads TGTGCCAGCAGCTTAGAGGGGACAGGCTATGGCTACACCTTC.

A few counts support this clonotype. This chain connects TRBV7-8 to TRBJ2-3, with 11 bases fitting TRBD2. The junction had 11 bases not matched to a gene; V was cut back by 5 bases and J by 7 bases. Germline CDR1 reads SGHVS; CDR2 reads FQNEAQ. The CDR3 has 16 residues. The CDR3, as DNA: TGTGCCAGCAGCCCCCAACGGACTAGCGGGTGGAATACGCAGTATTTT. Translation: CASSPQRTSGWNTQYF.

This clonotype has ten or more counts. In nucleotides, the CDR3 is TGTGCCAGCAGCTTAGCGTCTGGACAGGGGTACTTAGAGACCCAGTACTTC. Protein: CASSLASGQGYLETQYF. This chain connects TRBV7-6 to TRBJ2-5; 9 nucleotides match TRBD1. In germline, CDR1 is SGHVS, CDR2 FNYEAQ. The trim removed 0 bases at V and 4 bases at J, leaving 9 bases unmatched. There are 17 residues in the CDR3. The variable domain in full, with the rest retrieved from reference TRBV7-6 and TRBJ2-5, is GAGVSQSPRYKVTKRGQDVALRCDPISGHVSLYWYRQALGQGPEFLTYFNYEAQQDKSGLPNDRFSAERPEGSISTLTIQRTEQRDSAMYRCASSLASGQGYLETQYFGPGTRLLVL.

This clonotype was seen a few times. The chain has TRBV5-1 and TRBJ2-5, with D possibly matching TRBD2 (5 bases). CDR1 and CDR2 (germline): SGHRS, YFSETQ. The V gene lost 4 bases and the J gene lost 5 bases, with 15 bases spanning the gap. The CDR3 runs 14 residues. Here the CDR3 reads CASSPRAGGETQYF. CDR3 DNA sequence: TGCGCCAGCAGCCCCCGAGCAGGCGGGGAGACCCAGTACTTC.

The gene calls are TRBV3-1 and TRBJ2-7; unclear D gene. The CDR3 is 13 residues long. Trimming left V 3 bases short and J 1 base short, with 7 bases between. CDR1 LGHDT and CDR2 YNNKEL come from the germline V gene (reference sequence). In nucleotides, the CDR3 is TGTGCCAGCAGCCACGCTTTTTCCTACGAGCAGTACTTC. Translation gives CASSHAFSYEQYF.

This clonotype was counted many times. The V and J genes are TRBV15 and TRBJ2-7, with D perhaps matching TRBD1 (5 bases). The V gene's germline CDR1 is LNHNV and CDR2 YYDKDF (reference sequence). CDR3 size: 15 residues. Deletions cut 0 bases from V and 3 bases from J, with 12 bases between. CDR3 nucleotides: TGTGCCACCAGCAGAGATCGGAGCAGGGACTACGAGCAGTACTTC. Protein product: CATSRDRSRDYEQYF.

This clonotype was observed a few times. The genes are TRBV20-1 and TRBJ2-1; 13 bases are shared with TRBD2. From germline, CDR1 is DFQATT and CDR2 SNEGSKA (reference sequence). V shed 0 bases, J shed 9 bases, and the junction held 5 bases outside the gene matches. This CDR3 region has 15 residues. CDR3 in DNA: TGCAGTGCTAGAGATCCACTAGCGGGGGGGCGTGAGCAGTTCTTC. This encodes CSARDPLAGGREQFF.

This clonotype was observed at least ten times. The rearrangement joins TRBV27 to TRBJ2-5; D call uncertain. Trimming removed 4 bases from V and 5 bases from J, with 11 bases in between. CDR1 is MNHEY and CDR2 is SMNVEV in the germline V gene (reference sequence). This CDR3 has 13 residues. In DNA, the CDR3 is TGTGCCAGCAGTTCCAGGCTCGGGGAGACCCAGTACTTC. It specifies CASSSRLGETQYF.